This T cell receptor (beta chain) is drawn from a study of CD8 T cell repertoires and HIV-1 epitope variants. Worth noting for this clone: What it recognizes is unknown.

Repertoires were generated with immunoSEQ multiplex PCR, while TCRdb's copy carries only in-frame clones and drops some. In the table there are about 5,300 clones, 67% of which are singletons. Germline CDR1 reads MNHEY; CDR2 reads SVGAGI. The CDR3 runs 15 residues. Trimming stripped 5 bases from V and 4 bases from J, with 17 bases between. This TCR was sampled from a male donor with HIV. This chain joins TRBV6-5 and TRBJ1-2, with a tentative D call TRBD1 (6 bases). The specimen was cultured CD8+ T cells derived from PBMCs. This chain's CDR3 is CASSREPTGSYGYTF. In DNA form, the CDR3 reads TGTGCCAGCAGTAGGGAGCCTACAGGGTCCTATGGCTACACCTTC.